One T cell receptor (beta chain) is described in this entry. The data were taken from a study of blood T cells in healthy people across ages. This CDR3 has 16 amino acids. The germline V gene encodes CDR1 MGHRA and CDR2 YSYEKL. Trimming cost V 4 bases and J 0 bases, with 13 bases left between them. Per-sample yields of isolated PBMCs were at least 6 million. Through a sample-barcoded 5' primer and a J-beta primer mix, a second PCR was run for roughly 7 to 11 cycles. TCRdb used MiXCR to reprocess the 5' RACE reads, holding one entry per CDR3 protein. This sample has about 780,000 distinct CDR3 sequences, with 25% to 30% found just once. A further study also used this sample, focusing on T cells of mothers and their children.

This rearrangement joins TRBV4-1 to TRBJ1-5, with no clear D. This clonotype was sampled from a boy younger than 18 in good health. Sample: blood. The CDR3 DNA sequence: TGCGCCAGCAGCCTACGTTCACAGAGTAGCAATCAGCCCCAGCATTTT. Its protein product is CASSLRSQSSNQPQHF.